This note documents a single T cell receptor beta chain sequence. No antigen is known for it. This record belongs to a study of OX40 agonist ivuxolimab in advanced cancers. Overall study: Recorded diagnoses for dose-escalation patients were hepatocellular carcinoma, melanoma, renal cell or head and neck cancer. Partial responses, seen in three patients, involved one hepatocellular carcinoma and two cutaneous melanomas.

TCRdb's table, derived via immunoSEQ multiplex PCR, lists solely in-frame clones and lacks some. The table has tens of thousands of clones, 65% to 75% seen once; the top ten hold about 21%. General study points: Some patients without response likewise showed low normalized clonal expansion.

Trimming stripped 10 bases from V and 9 bases from J, with 25 bases between. The V gene's germline CDR1 is LNHDA and CDR2 SQIVND (reference sequence). The CDR3 has 15 residues. The J gene is TRBJ2-1, the V gene TRBV19; D may correspond to TRBD1 or TRBD2 (5 bases each). The source was CD4+ or CD8+ T cells sorted from blood, collected in a trial of the OX40 agonist ivuxolimab. The sequence was obtained from an adult with an advanced solid tumor such as melanoma, head and neck, liver or kidney cancer. The CDR3 DNA is TGTGCCACTGGGGACCAGGGATCCCTCCGAGGTGAGCAGTTCTTC. Protein product: CATGDQGSLRGEQFF. Using reference TRBV19 and TRBJ2-1 for the parts outside the CDR3, the full variable domain is DGGITQSPKYLFRKEGQNVTLSCEQNLNHDAMYWYRQDPGQGLRLIYYSQIVNDFQKGDIAEGYSVSREKKESFPLTVTSAQKNPTAFYLCATGDQGSLRGEQFFGPGTRLTVL.